Sequencing of this TCR beta chain was carried out in a study of T cells in Graves' hyperthyroidism and ophthalmopathy. Whole-study results and caveats: Blood also showed most of the thyroid clonotypes that were expanded above 0.001. A 13 V-J signature model discriminated ophthalmopathy versus stable hyperthyroidism.

This clonotype came up many times. Its target is not known. The CDR3 regions of TCR beta were amplified from RNA transcripts. TCR CDR3 underwent first-round RT-PCR with the HTBI primer set. TCRdb recomputed calls from the multiplex PCR reads with MiXCR, one row per CDR3 protein. The table has about 610,000 distinct CDR3 sequences, over 12% seen once. PBMCs were derived from approximately 10 ml fresh peripheral blood. The receptor comes from a woman aged 40 to 50 with Graves' ophthalmopathy. Sequenced sample: blood.

The CDR3 nucleotides are TGTGCCAGCAGCTTAAGGCCTACTACCTTTGACGAGCAGTACTTC. Translation: CASSLRPTTFDEQYF. V is TRBV11-3 and J is TRBJ2-7; no clear D gene. Germline V lookup: CDR1 SGHNT, CDR2 YENEEA. V was clipped by 2 bases and J by 5 bases, with 16 bases between them. This CDR3 comprises 15 residues.